This section outlines one TCR beta chain sequence together with its context. Its antigen is not known. Produced via immunoSEQ multiplex PCR; TCRdb's table is partial and in-frame only. The sample has around 340,000 clones, less than 75% seen once. Donors had no recently reported acute infections or vaccinations and were HIV-negative. The data belong to a study of shared clonotypes between healthy human individuals. Findings and limits, study-wide: The small donor group covered limited genetic and exposure diversity.

CDR3 length: 18 residues. CDR1 is SGHTA and CDR2 is FQGNSA in the germline V gene. With 5 bases clipped from V and 4 bases from J, the junction kept 19 bases outside the gene matches. This TCR was sampled from a man aged 30-40 years in good health. The source material was memory CD4+ T cells sorted from blood. The sample's subset: CD45RA-negative fraction. The rearrangement joins TRBV7-2 to TRBJ1-1, with 7 bases lining up with TRBD1. The CDR3 sequence: CASSPRGVRQGGFTEAFF. CDR3 in DNA: TGTGCCAGCAGCCCGAGGGGGGTACGACAGGGCGGATTCACTGAAGCTTTCTTT.